This is a list of T cell receptor beta chains from one sample in a study of cytomegalovirus exposure and HLA in healthy donors. The protocol was immunoSEQ multiplex PCR, while the TCRdb copy is restricted to in-frame clones and leaves out a portion. The sample yields some 180,000 clones, more than 75% seen once. Sequenced: PBMCs. The receptors stem from a girl under three years old in good health and CMV-seronegative. Both conserved end residues are part of each CDR3. The order of the fields is clone size, J gene, D gene, V gene, CDR3 protein, CDR3 DNA. A D gene is named only where the DNA matches it firmly. Part of the rows lack a size; the others show once, few, many or a class for expanded clones.

- TRBJ2-1 - TRBV27 CASSLRSGGNEQFF TGTGCCAGCAGTTTAAGGTCCGGCGGGAATGAGCAGTTCTTC
- TRBJ2-1 TRBD2 TRBV29-1 CSVARLAGGYNEQFF TGCAGCGTTGCCAGGCTAGCGGGAGGTTACAATGAGCAGTTCTTC
- TRBJ2-7 - TRBV10-3 CATRRDGDDEQYF TGTGCCACTCGGCGGGACGGTGACGACGAGCAGTACTTC
- TRBJ2-3 - TRBV7-2 CASSPWTGTDTQYF TGTGCCAGCAGCCCCTGGACAGGCACAGATACGCAGTATTTT
- TRBJ1-6 TRBD1 TRBV19 CASSIGDSAGSSSPLHF TGTGCCAGTAGTATTGGGGACAGCGCCGGCTCGAGTTCACCCCTCCACTTT
- TRBJ2-5 - TRBV7-8 CASSDSLQETQYF TGTGCCAGCAGCGACAGTTTACAAGAGACCCAGTACTTC
- TRBJ2-2 - TRBV30 CAWSRGTVNTGELFF TGTGCCTGGAGTCGCGGGACTGTGAACACCGGGGAGCTGTTTTTT
- TRBJ1-5 - TRBV19 CASRLERVNQPQHF TGTGCCAGTAGGTTGGAGAGGGTCAATCAGCCCCAGCATTTT
- TRBJ2-7 TRBD2 TRBV2 CASWGRGRSYEQYF TGTGCCAGCTGGGGGAGGGGACGCTCCTACGAGCAGTACTTC
- TRBJ2-1 TRBD1 TRBV7-3 CASSKRQGADEQFF TGTGCCAGCAGCAAAAGACAGGGGGCTGATGAGCAGTTCTTC
- TRBJ2-7 TRBD2 TRBV4-1 CASSQVRAGSDEQYF TGCGCCAGCAGCCAAGTCAGAGCGGGATCGGACGAGCAGTACTTC
few TRBJ2-7 - TRBV6-5 CASSYSRGNYEQYF TGTGCCAGCAGTTACTCCAGGGGTAACTACGAGCAGTACTTC
- TRBJ1-2 - TRBV7-9 CSTHGQHGYTF TGTTCCACCCACGGACAGCATGGCTACACCTTC
- TRBJ1-2 TRBD1 TRBV4-2 CASSQRTGAIDYGYTF TGTGCCAGCAGCCAACGGACAGGGGCCATCGACTATGGCTACACCTTC
once TRBJ1-2 - TRBV21-1 CASSKGPGQGGYGYTF TGTGCCAGCAGCAAAGGGCCCGGACAGGGGGGGTATGGCTACACCTTC
- TRBJ2-1 TRBD1 TRBV14 CASSQWDRNEQFF TGTGCCAGCAGCCAATGGGACAGGAATGAGCAGTTCTTC
- TRBJ2-5 - TRBV5-8 CASSLGQGQGETQYF TGTGCCAGCAGCTTGGGGCAGGGTCAGGGAGAGACCCAGTACTTC
- TRBJ2-1 TRBD2 TRBV2 CASSDGLADNEQFF TGTGCCAGCAGTGACGGGCTAGCGGACAATGAGCAGTTCTTC